This is a list of T cell receptor beta chains from one sample in a study of siplizumab effects on memory and regulatory T cells. Using immunoSEQ multiplex PCR, the repertoire was profiled, and TCRdb retains in-frame clones only, with some absent. The table has some 100,000 clones, around 97% seen once. Material: naive CD4+ T cells sorted from blood. The receptors were gathered from a human donor in good health. The CDR3 runs from the conserved cysteine through the conserved F or W. D genes are given only for firm matches. A row's size may be missing; if present it is once, few, many or a size class.

V	J	D	size	CDR3	DNA
TRBV28	TRBJ2-5	.	.	CASSPSPRWEETQYF	TGTGCCAGCAGTCCCAGCCCACGCTGGGAGGAGACCCAGTACTTC
TRBV7-2	TRBJ1-4	TRBD1	.	CASSLRGTGPEKLFF	TGTGCCAGCAGCCTTCGCGGGACAGGGCCTGAAAAACTGTTTTTT
TRBV7-8	TRBJ1-1	.	.	CASSLVGGNTEAFF	TGTGCCAGCAGCTTAGTGGGGGGGAACACTGAAGCTTTCTTT
TRBV10-3	TRBJ1-4	.	.	CAISESRGGTLFF	TGTGCCATCAGTGAGTCAAGGGGGGGAACTCTGTTTTTT
TRBV5-1	TRBJ1-1	TRBD1	.	CASSLGDRDVAEAFF	TGCGCCAGCAGCTTGGGAGACAGGGACGTAGCTGAAGCTTTCTTT
TRBV7-9	TRBJ1-2	.	.	CASSSLKGAAYGYTF	TGTGCCAGCAGCTCTCTTAAAGGGGCCGCCTATGGCTACACCTTC
TRBV27	TRBJ1-2	TRBD1	once	CASSRPSGTGESGYTF	TGTGCCAGCAGTAGACCTTCCGGGACAGGGGAGTCGGGCTACACCTTC
TRBV5-1	TRBJ2-7	.	.	CASGIKTGLEQYF	TGCGCCAGCGGAATAAAAACTGGGCTCGAGCAGTACTTC
TRBV27	TRBJ2-1	TRBD2	.	CASRRNGRGVWDEQFF	TGTGCCAGCAGACGAAACGGACGGGGGGTTTGGGATGAGCAGTTCTTC
TRBV5-6	TRBJ2-2	TRBD1	.	CASSSRTGSTGELFF	TGTGCCAGCAGCTCCCGGACAGGGTCCACCGGGGAGCTGTTTTTT
TRBV7-2	TRBJ2-1	TRBD2	.	CASSSLAGGHNEQFF	TGTGCCAGCAGCTCACTAGCGGGGGGGCACAATGAGCAGTTCTTC
TRBV7-2	TRBJ2-5	TRBD2	.	CASSRASGGAQETQYF	TGTGCCAGCAGCCGAGCCAGCGGGGGGGCCCAAGAGACCCAGTACTTC
TRBV6-5	TRBJ1-6	.	.	CASSQLGDPLHF	TGTGCCAGCAGTCAGCTGGGAGACCCCCTCCACTTT
TRBV7-2	TRBJ1-6	.	.	CASSLAGGQSSPLHF	TGTGCCAGCAGCTTAGCAGGTGGGCAGAGCTCACCCCTCCACTTT
TRBV6-6	TRBJ1-5	.	.	CASSSGGTQHF	TGTGCCAGCAGTAGTGGGGGGACCCAGCATTTT
TRBV6-5	TRBJ2-7	TRBD1	.	CASRPGTGGEQYF	TGTGCCAGCCGCCCCGGGACAGGGGGCGAGCAGTACTTC
TRBV11-3	TRBJ2-2	TRBD1	.	CASSWDQGAGELFF	TGTGCCAGCAGCTGGGACCAGGGGGCCGGGGAGCTGTTTTTT
TRBV7-7	TRBJ1-1	.	.	CASSLAENTEAFF	TGTGCCAGCAGCTTAGCCGAAAACACTGAAGCTTTCTTT
TRBV5-4	TRBJ2-7	.	.	CASSLGEGYEQYF	TGTGCCAGCAGCTTGGGTGAGGGGTACGAGCAGTACTTC
TRBV18	TRBJ1-5	.	once	CASSPASPYSNQPQHF	TGTGCCAGCTCACCAGCCAGCCCGTATAGCAATCAGCCCCAGCATTTT
TRBV18	TRBJ1-1	.	.	CASSPPGQAVGAFF	TGTGCCAGCTCACCCCCCGGGCAGGCCGTGGGAGCTTTCTTT
TRBV10-2	TRBJ1-2	.	.	CASSGDYGYTF	TGCGCCAGCTCAGGGGACTATGGCTACACCTTC
TRBV11-2	TRBJ1-4	.	.	CASSSGLGGEKLFF	TGTGCCAGCAGCTCGGGCCTAGGGGGTGAAAAACTGTTTTTT
TRBV21-1	TRBJ2-7	.	.	CASSKVRYEQYF	TGTGCCAGCAGCAAAGTCAGATACGAGCAGTACTTC
TRBV2	TRBJ1-1	TRBD1	once	CASSVQGVGTEAFF	TGTGCCAGCAGCGTACAGGGGGTGGGCACTGAAGCTTTCTTT
TRBV5-1	TRBJ1-2	.	.	CASSTTVNYGYTF	TGCGCCAGCAGCACGACAGTGAACTATGGCTACACCTTC
TRBV7-3	TRBJ2-3	TRBD2	.	CASSLRIAGGPTDTQYF	TGTGCCAGCAGCTTAAGGATAGCGGGGGGGCCCACAGATACGCAGTATTTT
TRBV9	TRBJ1-5	TRBD1	.	CASSRTGDSNQPQHF	TGTGCCAGCAGCAGGACAGGGGATAGCAATCAGCCCCAGCATTTT
TRBV7-3	TRBJ1-1	.	.	CASSLVINTEAFF	TGTGCCAGCAGCTTAGTTATAAACACTGAAGCTTTCTTT
TRBV6-5	TRBJ2-5	TRBD1	.	CASRQGAGETQYF	TGTGCCAGCAGACAGGGGGCGGGGGAGACCCAGTACTTC
TRBV2	TRBJ2-7	TRBD2	.	CASRTLAGTSYEQYF	TGTGCCAGCAGAACACTAGCGGGGACCTCCTACGAGCAGTACTTC
TRBV7-7	TRBJ2-5	TRBD2	.	CASSLVSGGVAETQYF	TGTGCCAGCAGCTTAGTGAGCGGGGGGGTTGCAGAGACCCAGTACTTC
TRBV4-3	TRBJ1-2	.	.	CASSQDQGTSNYGYTF	TGCGCCAGCAGCCAAGATCAAGGAACCTCTAACTATGGCTACACCTTC
TRBV19	TRBJ1-2	.	.	CASSIGRQTFYGYTF	TGTGCCAGTAGTATAGGGCGACAGACTTTCTATGGCTACACCTTC
TRBV4-1	TRBJ1-1	.	.	CASSQGGSLVNTEAFF	TGCGCCAGCAGCCAAGGTGGATCGCTAGTGAACACTGAAGCTTTCTTT
TRBV6-9	TRBJ1-1	TRBD1	.	CASSYTQTGGAFF	TGTGCCAGCAGTTACACTCAGACAGGGGGAGCTTTCTTT
TRBV13	TRBJ1-2	.	.	CASSLGRGFNGYTF	TGTGCCAGCAGCTTAGGCCGAGGTTTTAATGGCTACACCTTC
TRBV6-6	TRBJ2-2	.	.	CASSPTDDTHTGELFF	TGTGCCAGCAGTCCGACAGACGATACACACACCGGGGAGCTGTTTTTT
TRBV20-1	TRBJ2-7	.	.	CSASQPVEQYF	TGCAGTGCTAGCCAGCCGGTCGAGCAGTACTTC
TRBV5-6	TRBJ2-1	.	.	CASSFLAENEQFF	TGTGCCAGCAGTTTCCTCGCGGAAAATGAGCAGTTCTTC
TRBV7-2	TRBJ2-2	TRBD1	.	CASSLLGTGLTGELFF	TGTGCCAGCAGCTTATTGGGGACAGGACTCACCGGGGAGCTGTTTTTT
TRBV6-1	TRBJ1-2	TRBD1	.	CASSEAQGASYGYTF	TGTGCCAGCAGTGAAGCTCAGGGGGCCAGCTATGGCTACACCTTC
TRBV4-1	TRBJ1-3	.	.	CASSRLWGAGNTIYF	TGCGCCAGCAGCCGCCTGTGGGGGGCGGGAAACACCATATATTTT
TRBV25-1	TRBJ1-1	.	few	CASSEFGLEAFF	TGTGCCAGCAGTGAATTTGGGCTGGAGGCTTTCTTT
TRBV5-5	TRBJ1-2	TRBD1	.	CASSAGTGTGYTF	TGTGCCAGCAGCGCCGGGACAGGGACAGGCTACACCTTC
TRBV7-8	TRBJ2-1	TRBD2	.	CASNSGGAPSEQFF	TGTGCCAGCAATAGCGGGGGGGCGCCGAGTGAGCAGTTCTTC
TRBV28	TRBJ2-7	.	.	CAGQKWPSYEQYF	TGTGCCGGGCAGAAGTGGCCATCCTACGAGCAGTACTTC
TRBV11-2	TRBJ2-7	TRBD2	.	CASSTTAGGPYEQYF	TGTGCCAGCAGCACCACAGCGGGGGGGCCGTACGAGCAGTACTTC
TRBV6-5	TRBJ1-6	TRBD1	few	CASKGQGYNSPLHF	TGTGCCAGCAAGGGACAGGGATATAATTCACCCCTCCACTTT
TRBV5-1	TRBJ2-1	.	.	CASSLEGDEQFF	TGCGCCAGCAGCTTGGAAGGCGATGAGCAGTTCTTC
TRBV6-5	TRBJ2-1	.	.	CASSYGWYRSYNEQFF	TGTGCCAGCAGTTATGGCTGGTATCGCTCCTACAATGAGCAGTTCTTC
TRBV5-1	TRBJ2-7	TRBD1	.	CASSLGGQGASYEQYF	TGCGCCAGCAGCTTGGGTGGCCAGGGGGCTTCCTACGAGCAGTACTTC
TRBV28	TRBJ1-5	TRBD1	.	CASQTGNVNQPQHF	TGTGCCAGTCAGACAGGGAATGTCAATCAGCCCCAGCATTTT
TRBV13	TRBJ2-5	TRBD1	.	CASSSGTGSTQETQYF	TGTGCCAGCAGCTCCGGGACAGGGTCGACCCAAGAGACCCAGTACTTC
TRBV2	TRBJ1-4	.	.	CASSAWRGQVGEKLFF	TGTGCCAGCAGTGCTTGGCGGGGGCAGGTCGGAGAAAAACTGTTTTTT